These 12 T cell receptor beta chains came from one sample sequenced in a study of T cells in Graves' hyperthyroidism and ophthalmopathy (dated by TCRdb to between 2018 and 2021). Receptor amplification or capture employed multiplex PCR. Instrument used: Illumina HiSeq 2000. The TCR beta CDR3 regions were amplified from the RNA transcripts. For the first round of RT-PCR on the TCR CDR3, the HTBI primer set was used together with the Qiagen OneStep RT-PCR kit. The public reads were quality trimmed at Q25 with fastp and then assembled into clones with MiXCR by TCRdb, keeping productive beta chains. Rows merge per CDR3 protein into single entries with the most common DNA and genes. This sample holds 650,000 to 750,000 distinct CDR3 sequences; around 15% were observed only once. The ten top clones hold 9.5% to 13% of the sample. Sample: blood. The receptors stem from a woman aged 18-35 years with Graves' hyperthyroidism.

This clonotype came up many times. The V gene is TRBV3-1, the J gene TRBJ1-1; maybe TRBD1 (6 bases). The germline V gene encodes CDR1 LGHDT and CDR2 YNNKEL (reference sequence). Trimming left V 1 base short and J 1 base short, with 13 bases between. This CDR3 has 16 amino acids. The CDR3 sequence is CASSQGQGKGNTEAFF. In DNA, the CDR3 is TGTGCCAGCAGCCAAGGGCAGGGGAAGGGGAACACTGAAGCTTTCTTT. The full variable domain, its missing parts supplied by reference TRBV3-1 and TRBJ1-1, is DTAVSQTPKYLVTQMGNDKSIKCEQNLGHDTMYWYKQDSKKFLKIMFSYNNKELIINETVPNRFSPKSPDKAHLNLHINSLELGDSAVYFCASSQGQGKGNTEAFFGQGTRLTVV.

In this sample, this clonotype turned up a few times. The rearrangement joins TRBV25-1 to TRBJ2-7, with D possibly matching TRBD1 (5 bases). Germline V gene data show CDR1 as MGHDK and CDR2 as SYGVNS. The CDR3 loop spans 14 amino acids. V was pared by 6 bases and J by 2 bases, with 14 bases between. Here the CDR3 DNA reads TGTGCCAGCAGAAGATCAGGGTTACCCTACGAGCAGTACTTC. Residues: CASRRSGLPYEQYF.

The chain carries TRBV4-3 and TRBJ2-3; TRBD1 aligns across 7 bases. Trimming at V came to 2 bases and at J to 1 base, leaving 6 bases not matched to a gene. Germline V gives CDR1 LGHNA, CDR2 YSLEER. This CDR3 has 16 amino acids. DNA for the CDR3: TGCGCCAGCAGCCAATCCCGGGACAGTCGCACAGATACGCAGTATTTT. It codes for CASSQSRDSRTDTQYF.

Here the CDR3 reads CSASGLAGGYQETQYF. The CDR3 nucleotides are TGCAGTGCTTCGGGACTAGCGGGAGGCTACCAAGAGACCCAGTACTTC. The rearrangement joins TRBV20-1 to TRBJ2-5; 15 bases line up with TRBD2. The CDR3 runs to 16 residues. Germline values: CDR1 DFQATT, CDR2 SNEGSKA (reference sequence). Germline trimming cut 5 bases from V and 0 bases from J; bases unmatched to any gene: 4.

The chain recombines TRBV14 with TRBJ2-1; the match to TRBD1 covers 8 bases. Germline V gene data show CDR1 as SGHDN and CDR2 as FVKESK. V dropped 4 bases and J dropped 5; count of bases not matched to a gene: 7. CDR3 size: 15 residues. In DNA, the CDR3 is TGTGCCAGCAGCCCGCGGGGACAGGTAAACAATGAGCAGTTCTTC. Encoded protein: CASSPRGQVNNEQFF.

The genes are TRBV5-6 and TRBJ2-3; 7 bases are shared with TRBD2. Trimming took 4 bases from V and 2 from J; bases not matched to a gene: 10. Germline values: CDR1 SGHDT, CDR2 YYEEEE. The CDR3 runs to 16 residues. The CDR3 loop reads CASSLGGGSITDTQYF. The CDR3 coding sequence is TGTGCCAGCAGCCTTGGGGGGGGGTCTATCACAGATACGCAGTATTTT.

CDR3 nucleotides: TGCAGTGCTAGAGGAGGGCTAGCGGGAGGGCTGAACACCGGGGAGCTGTTTTTT. Its protein product is CSARGGLAGGLNTGELFF. The rearrangement uses TRBV20-1 and TRBJ2-2, with TRBD2 matching over 12 bases. The length of the CDR3 is 18 residues. V gave up 1 base and J gave up 1 base; unmatched junction bases: 7. Germline V gene lookup returns CDR1 DFQATT and CDR2 SNEGSKA (reference sequence).

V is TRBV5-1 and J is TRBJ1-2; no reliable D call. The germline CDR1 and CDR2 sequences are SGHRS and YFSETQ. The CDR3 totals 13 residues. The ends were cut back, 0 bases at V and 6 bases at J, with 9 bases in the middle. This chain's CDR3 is CASSLGSRDGYTF. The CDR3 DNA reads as TGCGCCAGCAGCTTGGGGTCTCGGGATGGCTACACCTTC.

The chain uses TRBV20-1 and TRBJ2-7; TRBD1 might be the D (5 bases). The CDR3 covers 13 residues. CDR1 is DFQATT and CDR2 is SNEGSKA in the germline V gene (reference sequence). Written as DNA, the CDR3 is TGCAGCGTCGTGGTGGGGCCTACCTACGAGCAGTACTTC. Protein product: CSVVVGPTYEQYF.

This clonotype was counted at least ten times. CDR3 region: CASSFRSRDRDNEQFF. CDR3 nucleotide sequence: TGTGCCAGCAGCTTCCGAAGCCGGGACAGGGACAATGAGCAGTTCTTC. This chain uses TRBV11-2 with TRBJ2-1; 9 bases map to TRBD1. The germline V gene encodes CDR1 SGHAT and CDR2 FQNNGV. The ends lost 3 bases at V and 5 bases at J; junction bases unmatched: 8. The CDR3 spans 16 residues.

CDR3 protein: CKRYRDRVPYEQYF. CDR3 sequence (DNA): TGCAAACGCTACCGGGACAGAGTTCCCTACGAGCAGTACTTC. The rearrangement links TRBV20-1 to TRBJ2-7; 7 positions agree with TRBD1. The germline gives CDR1 DFQATT, CDR2 SNEGSKA (reference sequence). The CDR3 loop spans 14 amino acids.

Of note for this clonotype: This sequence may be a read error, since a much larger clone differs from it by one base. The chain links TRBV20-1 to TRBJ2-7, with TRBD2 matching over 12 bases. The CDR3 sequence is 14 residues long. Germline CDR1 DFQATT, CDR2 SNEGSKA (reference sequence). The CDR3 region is CSARLAGVSYEQCF. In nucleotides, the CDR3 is TGCAGTGCCCGACTAGCGGGAGTCTCCTACGAGCAGTGCTTC.